The clone carrying this T cell receptor (beta chain) has a count of ten or more. Its antigen is still unknown. The iRepertoire nested amplicon-rescue multiplex PCR amplified TCR alpha and beta CDR3s from RNA. Tissue mRNA or PBMC total RNA, about 85-400 ng, went into one-step reverse transcription and amplification. TCRdb reprocessed the multiplex PCR reads via MiXCR and lists one record per CDR3 protein. Of roughly 120,000 distinct CDR3 sequences in the sample, approximately 25% were seen once. This sample was taken from a study of glioma-infiltrating T cells. This CDR3 has 16 amino acids. Germline V gene data show CDR1 as MGHRA and CDR2 as YSYEKL. Trimming removed 0 bases from V and 4 bases from J, with 13 bases in between. Study findings and constraints: Very few CDR3 sequences were shared between tissue and blood. Above-expected tissue-blood divergence occurred in all gliomas, most in low-grade ones.

This chain joins TRBV4-1 and TRBJ1-5; tentatively, D is TRBD1 (5 bases). Sequencing was carried out using glioma tissue, nonneoplastic brain tissue, or PBMCs (not recorded which). This receptor was identified in a human donor with low-grade glioma or glioblastoma, undergoing nonglioma brain surgery, or in good health (not recorded which). The CDR3 DNA reads TGCGCCAGCAGCCAAGAGGGGCACAGCCAGAATCAGCCCCAGCATTTT. The encoded protein is CASSQEGHSQNQPQHF.